Sequencing of this T cell receptor (beta chain) was carried out in a study of CD8 T cells in Susac syndrome. It was with random hexamers that about 0.45 to 1 ug RNA was reverse transcribed. From the immunoSEQ multiplex PCR reads, TCRdb called clonotypes with MiXCR, one entry per CDR3 protein. This repertoire shows some 190,000 distinct CDR3 sequences, 94% found once; its top ten account for 0.15% to 0.2%. The ends were cut back, 2 bases at V and 3 bases at J, with 17 bases in the middle. This CDR3 region has 17 residues. Looked up from germline, CDR1 is LGHDT and CDR2 is YNNKEL (reference sequence). The chain combines TRBV3-1 with TRBJ2-1; D is possibly TRBD1 or TRBD2 (5 bases each). The receptor comes from a human donor with Susac syndrome. Input material: CD4+ T cells from PBMCs. CDR3 DNA sequence: TGTGCCAGCAGCCAACTAGCTATGGGGGAATACTACAATGAGCAGTTCTTC. Encoded protein: CASSQLAMGEYYNEQFF.